This TCR beta chain is drawn from a study of blood T cell repertoires in COVID-19 (dated by TCRdb to about 2020). About the investigation overall: Samples covering the acute and convalescent phases of COVID-19 were provided by collaborators in the United States, Italy and Spain. The prospective study material was composed of cDNA or gDNA derived from T cells, B-cell-depleted T cells, or PBMCs. Deeply sampled blood TCRbeta repertoires from subjects exposed to, actively infected with, or recovered from COVID-19 were included in the dataset. The repertoires were released in a freely available public database meant as a resource for research on the immune response to SARS-CoV-2. Samples were obtained from the ongoing ImmuneRACE study (first 160 participants) and from 1,000 to 1,500 subjects provided by 6 global collaborators. A de-identified subject ID, COVID-19 status, age in years and sex were almost always included in the sample metadata. Where available, HLA class I and class II types were obtained from metadata supplied by the sample provider rather than from assay-based typing.

On this clone: It has no known antigen specificity. No qualities accompany the bases; no much larger clone lies one base away.

The immunoSEQ Assay, a bias-controlled multiplex PCR, was used to amplify TCRbeta CDR3 regions from genomic DNA. The authors' analysis ran thus. The number of nucleated cells in each sample was estimated from the amplification of reference gene primers within the assay. To quantify the absolute abundance of each unique TCRbeta CDR3 rearrangement, sequence reads were collapsed and filtered. For each sample, productive Simpson clonality was calculated as the square root of Simpson's diversity index over productive rearrangements. TCRdb limited this immuneACCESS table to in-frame rearrangements with V and J called. A share of clones is missing; checked studies link under half to unresolved V genes, and the rest is unexplained. Clonal size and the V and J genes are those of that table, whereas D and trimming came from the DNA. In this sample the table shows some 350,000 clones, 88% of which occur a single time. The ten top clones hold 5% of the sample.

On the study overall, not on this receptor specifically: How much clinical and demographic metadata was included differed by source and by participant, and the metadata was provided uncurated.

CDR1 is given as LNHDA and CDR2 as SQIVND, both from the germline V gene (reference sequence). The germline V and J ends show losses of 6 bases and 4 bases respectively, and no gene match explains 7 bases of the junction. Counted from cysteine to phenylalanine, this CDR3 has 14 amino acids. Kept here is only the CDR3 DNA, which spans 42 bases and is read in frame from base 1. In the prospective study, participants were roughly 18 to 95 years old, resided in about two dozen geographic areas of the United States, and were enrolled through a virtual design. In the prospective study, participants were assigned to cohorts based on the clinical history participants reported in a screening survey and a study questionnaire. For ImmuneRACE Cohort 3, a participant was defined as recovered based on two consecutive negative NP/OP PCR tests, clearance by a healthcare professional, or resolution of symptoms. Each participant in the prospective study had whole blood, serum and a nasopharyngeal or oropharyngeal swab collected by mobile phlebotomists. Over a roughly 2-month period, participants in the prospective study had the option of providing additional blood draws and questionnaires. Prospective study blood samples were shipped either frozen or at room temperature before DNA extraction.

This clonotype was sampled from a young man who had recovered from COVID-19. Sequencing used PBMCs or T cells enriched from blood (not recorded which). Recombination linked TRBV19 to TRBJ1-2; 8 bases in between match TRBD1. Read as DNA, the sequence is TGTGCCAGTAGGGAGGACAGGGATGCCTATGGCTACACCTTC. Its protein reads: CASREDRDAYGYTF.